This T cell receptor beta chain was documented in a study of blood T cell repertoires in COVID-19. The table came from immunoSEQ multiplex PCR; TCRdb's copy has only in-frame clones and leaves some out. The sample carries about 430,000 clones, roughly 88% recorded once. V was cut by 3 bases and J by 0 bases, with 12 bases left in between. This CDR3 contains 15 residues. Germline values: CDR1 SGDLS, CDR2 YYNGEE. V gene TRBV9 combines with J gene TRBJ1-1; D is unclear. What was sequenced was PBMCs or T cells enriched from blood (not recorded which). The source is a woman aged 18-29 years who had been exposed to COVID-19. The chain's CDR3 is CASSGEGLMNTEAFF. The CDR3 region has the DNA TGTGCCAGCAGCGGGGAGGGCTTGATGAACACTGAAGCTTTCTTT.